A selection of T cell receptor beta chains follows, all from one sample in a study of tumor-infiltrating lymphocytes in primary liver carcinoma. TCRdb recomputed calls from the multiplex PCR reads with MiXCR, one row per CDR3 protein. Of nearly 200,000 distinct CDR3 sequences in the sample, almost 65% were seen once. The sample comprised peripheral blood. These receptor sequences come from a woman between 55 and 75 years old with primary liver carcinoma and hepatitis B virus infection. The CDR3 runs from the conserved cysteine through the conserved F or W. A D gene is named only where the DNA matches it firmly. Size is stated for part of the rows, as once, few or many counts, or as a class when the clone is expanded.

D gene	J gene	clone size	V gene	CDR3 DNA	CDR3 protein
NA	TRBJ2-2	NA	TRBV11-3	TGTGCCTCCGCGGTGGACTCCGGGGAGCTGTCTTTT	CASAVDSGELSF
TRBD1	TRBJ2-3	NA	TRBV7-9	TGTGCCAGCAGCTCCGACAGGGGCTCCGGTGCAGATACGCAGTATTTT	CASSSDRGSGADTQYF
TRBD2	TRBJ2-2	NA	TRBV7-8	TGTGTCAGCAGTTTAGGTAGCGGGAGACCCACCGGGGAGCTGTTTTTT	CVSSLGSGRPTGELFF
NA	TRBJ1-1	NA	TRBV11-2	TGTGCCAGCAACTTGCGACAAGGGGCGATCCTGAACACTGAAGCTTTCTTT	CASNLRQGAILNTEAFF
NA	TRBJ2-7	NA	TRBV11-3	TGTGCCAGCAGCCTTAAGGACGTTGGGCAGTATTTC	CASSLKDVGQYF
TRBD2	TRBJ2-1	many	TRBV13	TGTGCCAGCAGCCCGGGACTAGCGGGAGGGCCGAGAAGCATCAATGAGCAGTTCTTC	CASSPGLAGGPRSINEQFF
NA	TRBJ2-1	NA	TRBV10-1	TGCACCAGCAGTGAGTCGAGGGGACCCGGTGAGCAGTTCTTC	CTSSESRGPGEQFF
NA	TRBJ2-5	NA	TRBV6-5	TGTGCCAGCAGTTACGGCTCTAGGGGGGGCTTCCAAGAGACCCATTACTTC	CASSYGSRGGFQETHYF
TRBD1	TRBJ1-2	many	TRBV29-1	TGCAGCGTTGGGGGGGGTGCTGGGATCAGCCAGGGGGATGGCTACACCTTC	CSVGGGAGISQGDGYTF
TRBD1	TRBJ2-7	NA	TRBV11-1	TGTGCCAGCAGCTGGGACAGACCCTACGAGAGGTATTTC	CASSWDRPYERYF
NA	TRBJ1-1	NA	TRBV6-5	TGTGCCAGCAGTTATTCCGGGACATTGAACACTGAAGCTTTCTTT	CASSYSGTLNTEAFF
NA	TRBJ1-1	few	TRBV5-1	TGCACCAGCAGCTTCCAGCAGAACACTGAAGCTTTCTTT	CTSSFQQNTEAFF
TRBD2	TRBJ2-7	few	TRBV6-6	TGTGCCAGCAGTTACGTGATCCAGCGGGGAACCTACGAGCAGTACTTC	CASSYVIQRGTYEQYF
TRBD1	TRBJ2-7	NA	TRBV6-5	TGTGCCAGCAGTTACACACCTGGGACAGGGGTCTCCTACGAGCAGTACTTC	CASSYTPGTGVSYEQYF
TRBD2	TRBJ2-1	NA	TRBV11-2	TGTGCTATCAGCCGTGGACTAGCCGACAATGAGCAGTTATTC	CAISRGLADNEQLF
NA	TRBJ1-3	few	TRBV4-2	TGTGCCAGTAGCCACTCCGGGTCCTCGGGGGGAAACACCATATATTTT	CASSHSGSSGGNTIYF
NA	TRBJ1-5	many	TRBV12-3/TRBV12-4	TGTGCCAGCATGTGGGGAAATCAGCCCCAGCATTTT	CASMWGNQPQHF
TRBD2	TRBJ2-1	NA	TRBV5-1	TGCGCCAGCAGCTTTTTACTAGCGGGAGTGAGGGATGAGCAGTTCTTC	CASSFLLAGVRDEQFF
NA	TRBJ1-1	NA	TRBV12-5	TGTGCTAGTGGTCTCCCGGGAACTGAAGCTTTCTTT	CASGLPGTEAFF
NA	TRBJ1-4	once	TRBV4-1	TGCGCCAGCATCCAAGGGTTGCTTACAACTAATGAAAAACTGCTTTTT	CASIQGLLTTNEKLLF
NA	TRBJ1-5	many	TRBV6-2/TRBV6-3	TGTGCCAGCAGTTATCAGCTGCTTTATAGCAATCAGCCCCAGCATTTT	CASSYQLLYSNQPQHF
NA	TRBJ2-5	NA	TRBV5-1	TGCGCCAGCAGCTTGGGAAGGGCGGAGACCCAGTACTTC	CASSLGRAETQYF
NA	TRBJ2-3	NA	TRBV29-1	TGCAGCGTTGAAGGGCTGGATCAAACTTCTAGCACTGATACGCAGTTTTTT	CSVEGLDQTSSTDTQFF
NA	TRBJ1-6	once	TRBV5-5	TGTGCCAGCAGCTTGGTGGGGAAGGTGAATTCACCCCTCCACTTT	CASSLVGKVNSPLHF
NA	TRBJ2-3	NA	TRBV11-2	TGTGCCAGCAGCTCTGACTTAAGCACAGATACGCAGTATTTT	CASSSDLSTDTQYF
NA	TRBJ2-1	many	TRBV11-3	TGTGCCAGTCGGGTGGGAGGGGGCTTGGATGAGCAGTTCTTC	CASRVGGGLDEQFF
NA	TRBJ2-2	NA	TRBV5-6	TGTGCCAACAGCTTCCAACTTGCGGGGCCCGTGACCGGGGAGCTGGTTTTT	CANSFQLAGPVTGELVF
NA	TRBJ1-5	NA	TRBV7-8	TGTGCCAGTAGCTTAGACACGGGGAGTCAGCCCCAGCATTTT	CASSLDTGSQPQHF
TRBD1	TRBJ1-2	NA	TRBV14	TGTGCCAACAGCCAATACGGGACAGGCGATGGCTATACCTTC	CANSQYGTGDGYTF
TRBD2	TRBJ2-5	few	TRBV29-1	TGCAGCATGGTGGGACTAGCGGGAGTTGAGACCCAGTACTTC	CSMVGLAGVETQYF
NA	TRBJ2-7	NA	TRBV5-4	TGTGCCAGCAGCCCACCGGGTAGCCGGAGTGCGTACGAGCAGTACTTC	CASSPPGSRSAYEQYF
TRBD1	TRBJ2-7	many	TRBV6-1	TGTGCCAGCAGTAAACCCAGGACAGGGGGCTACGAGCAGTACTTC	CASSKPRTGGYEQYF
NA	TRBJ2-3	NA	TRBV4-1	TGCGCCAGCAGCCAAGAATTACCAGGAGGGAGCACAGATACGCAGTATTTT	CASSQELPGGSTDTQYF
TRBD2	TRBJ2-7	few	TRBV5-4	TGTGCCAGCAGCCCTCCGGGACTAGCTTCGATCGAGCAGTACTTC	CASSPPGLASIEQYF
NA	TRBJ1-5	NA	TRBV20-1	TGCAGTGCTAGAGATCAAGGGAGCGGCAATCAGCCCCAGCATTTT	CSARDQGSGNQPQHF
NA	TRBJ2-1	NA	TRBV25-1	TGTGCCAGCAATGATGCGTTGCGCAATGAGCAGTTCTTC	CASNDALRNEQFF
NA	TRBJ2-2	NA	TRBV11-2	TGTGCCAGCAACCCTACGCAAGGACCGTCCGGGGAGCTGTTTTTT	CASNPTQGPSGELFF
NA	TRBJ2-3	few	TRBV12-3/TRBV12-4	TGTGCCAGCAGTTTCGGACGGGAGCACACAGATATGCAGTATTTT	CASSFGREHTDMQYF